These T cell receptor beta chains were read from a single sample in a study of CXCR3-negative and CXCR3-positive naive CD8 T cells. TCRdb reprocessed the 5' RACE reads, keeping one entry per CDR3 protein, no DNA. The repertoire table contains 100,000 or so distinct CDR3 sequences. The sample consisted of naive CXCR3+ CD8+ T cells from blood. These receptor sequences come from a human donor in good health. Some clones in this sample may be carry-over from other donors' samples. Both conserved end residues are part of each CDR3.

J gene	V gene	CDR3 protein
TRBJ2-7	TRBV29-1	CSVVMRQGEGISYEQYF
TRBJ2-2	TRBV7-6	CASSSSDPGTGELFF
TRBJ1-1	TRBV5-5	CASSLQRAWTEAFF
TRBJ2-1	TRBV7-9	CASSFGLGSINEQFF
TRBJ2-3	TRBV7-6	CASSLAPSGVPKTSTDTQYF
TRBJ2-5	TRBV30	CAWSSGNQETQYF
TRBJ2-1	TRBV6-5	CASSYPGLAGDYNEQFF
TRBJ2-7	TRBV12-3/TRBV12-4	CASSLLAGALGEQYF
TRBJ1-4	TRBV28	CASSPSYGVGSEKLFF
TRBJ2-7	TRBV5-1	CASSLEDYPTYEQYF
TRBJ1-1	TRBV12-3/TRBV12-4	CASSLWGQMNTEAFF
TRBJ2-7	TRBV12-3/TRBV12-4	CASSSLPSGTSGYEQYF